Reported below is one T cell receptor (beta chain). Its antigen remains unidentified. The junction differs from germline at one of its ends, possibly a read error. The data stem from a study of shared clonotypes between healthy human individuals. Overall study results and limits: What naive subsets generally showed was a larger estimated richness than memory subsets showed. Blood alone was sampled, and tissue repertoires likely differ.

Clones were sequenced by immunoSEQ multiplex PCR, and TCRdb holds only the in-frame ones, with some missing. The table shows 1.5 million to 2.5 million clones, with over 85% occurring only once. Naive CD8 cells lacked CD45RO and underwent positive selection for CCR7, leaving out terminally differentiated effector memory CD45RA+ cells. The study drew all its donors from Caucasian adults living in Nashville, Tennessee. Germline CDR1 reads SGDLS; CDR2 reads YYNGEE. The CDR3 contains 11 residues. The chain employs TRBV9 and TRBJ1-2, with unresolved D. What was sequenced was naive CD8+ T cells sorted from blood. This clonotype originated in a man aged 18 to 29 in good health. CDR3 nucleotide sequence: TGTGCCAGCAGCTCGGGAGGGATGCTTCTTTTC. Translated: CASSSGGMLLF. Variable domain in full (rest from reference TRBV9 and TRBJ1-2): DSGVTQTPKHLITATGQRVTLRCSPRSGDLSVYWYQQSLDQGLQFLIQYYNGEERAKGNILERFSAQQFPDLHSELNLSSLELGDSALYFCASSSGGMLLFGSGTRLTVV.